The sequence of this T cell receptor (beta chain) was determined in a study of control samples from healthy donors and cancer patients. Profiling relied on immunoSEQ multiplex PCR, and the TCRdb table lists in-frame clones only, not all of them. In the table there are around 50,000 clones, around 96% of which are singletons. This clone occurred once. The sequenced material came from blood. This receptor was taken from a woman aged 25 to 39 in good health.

Written as DNA, the CDR3 is TGTGCCAGCAGCTTAGAAGCGAGCAGGGGGAGTGAAAAACTGTTTTTT. Amino acids: CASSLEASRGSEKLFF. This sequence joins TRBV7-9 and TRBJ1-4; TRBD1 matches 7 bases. The CDR3 sequence is 16 residues long. Germline V CDR1 and CDR2: SEHNR, FQNEAQ (reference sequence). The ends lost 1 base at V and 7 bases at J; junction bases unmatched: 9.